This TCR beta chain appears in the sequencing data of a study of T cell responses to AZD1222 COVID-19 vaccine. Notes on the study in general: There were repertoire samples only from the period after the peak T cell response. Only 5 or 6 AZD1222 recipients were seropositive at baseline. Among vaccine-associated CD4 TCRs, coverage spanned spike, with dominance at 160-218 and 743-854.

The germline V and J ends were trimmed by 4 bases and 8 bases, with 9 bases remaining between them. The germline gives CDR1 LGHDT, CDR2 YNNKEL (reference sequence). This CDR3 has 13 amino acids. Produced via immunoSEQ multiplex PCR; TCRdb's table is partial and in-frame only. The table includes 140,000 to 150,000 clones, 70% to 90% detected once. Concerning this clone itself: Its matching antigen is unknown.

Sample: peripheral blood, taken on day 0 of AZD1222 vaccination. The chain uses TRBV3-1 (or the pseudogene TRBV3-2) and TRBJ1-6; the D is unclear. The sequence derives from an adult in good health. The CDR3 is CASSPRTDSPLHF. Here the CDR3 DNA reads TGTGCCAGCAGCCCCAGGACGGATTCACCCCTCCACTTT.